The present T cell receptor beta chain was sequenced within a study of blood T cells in healthy people across ages. Study in general: There was about one barcoded beta molecule captured by template switching per two T cells.

Primed by a sample-barcoded 5' primer and a J-beta primer mix, a second PCR proceeded for about 6 to 11 cycles. TCRdb recomputed calls from the 5' RACE reads with MiXCR, one row per CDR3 protein. This sample has about 830,000 distinct CDR3 sequences, with around two thirds found just once. J lost 7 bases, V lost 4 bases, and 5 bases had no gene match. CDR1 SGDLS and CDR2 YYNGEE come from the germline V gene. The CDR3 spans 13 residues. Total RNA was isolated from each sample in quantities of at least 6 micrograms. The clonotype was recovered from a man aged 25 to 40 in good health. Sequences were obtained from blood. The rearrangement joins TRBV9 to TRBJ2-4; 7 nucleotides align to TRBD2. The CDR3 DNA sequence: TGTGCCAGCAGCAGACCCGGGAGGAACATTCAGTACTTC. Protein: CASSRPGRNIQYF.